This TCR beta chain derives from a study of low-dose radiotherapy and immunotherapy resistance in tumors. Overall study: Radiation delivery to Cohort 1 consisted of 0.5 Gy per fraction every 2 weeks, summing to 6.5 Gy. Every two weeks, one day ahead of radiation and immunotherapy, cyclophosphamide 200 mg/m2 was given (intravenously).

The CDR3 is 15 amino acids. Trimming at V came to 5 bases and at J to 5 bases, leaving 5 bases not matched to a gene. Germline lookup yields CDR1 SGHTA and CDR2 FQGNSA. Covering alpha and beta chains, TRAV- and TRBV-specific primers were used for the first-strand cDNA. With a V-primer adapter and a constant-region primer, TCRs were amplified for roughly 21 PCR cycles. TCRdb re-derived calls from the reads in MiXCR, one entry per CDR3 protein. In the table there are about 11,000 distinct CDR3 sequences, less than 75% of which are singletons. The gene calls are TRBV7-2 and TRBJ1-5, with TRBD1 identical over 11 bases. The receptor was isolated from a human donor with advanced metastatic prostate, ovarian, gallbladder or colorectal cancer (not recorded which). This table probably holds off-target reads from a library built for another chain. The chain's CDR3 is CASSREGQGDQPQHF. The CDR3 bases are TGTGCCAGCAGCCGCGAGGGACAGGGGGATCAGCCCCAGCATTTT. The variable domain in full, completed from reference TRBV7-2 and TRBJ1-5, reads GAGVSQSPSNKVTEKGKDVELRCDPISGHTALYWYRQSLGQGLEFLIYFQGNSAPDKSGLPSDRFSAERTGGSVSTLTIQRTQQEDSAVYLCASSREGQGDQPQHFGDGTRLSIL.